The T cell receptor (beta chain) under discussion was sequenced for a study of T cells in Graves' hyperthyroidism and ophthalmopathy. This CDR3 comprises 12 residues. CDR1 is DFQATT and CDR2 is SNEGSKA in the germline V gene (reference sequence). Trimming removed 4 bases from V and 6 bases from J, with 13 bases in between. RNA transcripts gave rise to amplified TCR beta CDR3 regions. A first-round RT-PCR of the TCR CDR3 used the HTBI primer set. MiXCR was run by TCRdb on the multiplex PCR reads, yielding one entry per CDR3 protein. The sample holds approximately 410,000 distinct CDR3 sequences, roughly an eighth seen once. No ophthalmopathy progression within 18 months constituted stable Graves' hyperthyroidism. Orbital computed tomography and thyroid ultrasound, together with serum TRAb and thyroxine and clinical symptoms, were used for diagnoses. Fresh peripheral blood, 10 ml, was the source of the PBMCs.

In its sample, this clonotype was seen many times. The chain couples TRBV20-1 to TRBJ2-7; D is tentatively TRBD1 or TRBD2 (5 bases each). The sequence came from a woman under 30 with Graves' hyperthyroidism. The specimen sequenced was blood. Here the CDR3 DNA reads TGCAGTGCTACGAGAGGTGGGGGCGAGCAGTACTTC. This encodes CSATRGGGEQYF.